This record concerns one T cell receptor (beta chain) sequence. This record belongs to a study of blood T cell repertoires in COVID-19. The CDR3 extends over 13 amino acids. Looked up from germline, CDR1 is MGHRA and CDR2 is YSYEKL. The V end was cut by 1 base, the J end by 7 bases, with 10 bases between. Original data processing: Scientists estimated how many nucleated cells there were by amplifying reference gene primers. Sequencing was performed with immunoSEQ multiplex PCR; in TCRdb, only in-frame clones are kept and a portion is missing. D and trimming were read from the DNA, whereas the V and J calls and clone size are those reported in that table. The data hold 150,000 to 200,000 clones, with 90% observed a single time.

This chain joins TRBV4-1 and TRBJ2-5; no firm D call. Sample: peripheral blood. The clonotype comes from a man aged 60 to 75 with active or convalescent COVID-19. The CDR3 reads CASSQASSRTQYF. DNA for the CDR3: TGCGCCAGCAGCCAAGCTTCGTCCAGGACCCAGTACTTC.